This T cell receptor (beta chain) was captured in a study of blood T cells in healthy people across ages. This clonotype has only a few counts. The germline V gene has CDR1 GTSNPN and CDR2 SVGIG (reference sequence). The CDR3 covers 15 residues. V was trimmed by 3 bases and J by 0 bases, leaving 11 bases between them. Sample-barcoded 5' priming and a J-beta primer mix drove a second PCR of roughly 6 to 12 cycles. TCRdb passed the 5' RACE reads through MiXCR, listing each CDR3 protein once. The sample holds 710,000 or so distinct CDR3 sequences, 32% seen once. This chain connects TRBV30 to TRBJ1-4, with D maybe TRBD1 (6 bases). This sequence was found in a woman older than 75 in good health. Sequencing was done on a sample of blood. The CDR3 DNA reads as TGTGCCTGGAGAAGTACAGGGCCAACTAATGAAAAACTGTTTTTT. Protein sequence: CAWRSTGPTNEKLFF. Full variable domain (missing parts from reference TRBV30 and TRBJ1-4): SQTIHQWPATLVQPVGSPLSLECTVEGTSNPNLYWYRQAAGRGLQLLFYSVGIGQISSEVPQNLSASRPQDRQFILSSKKLLLSDSGFYLCAWRSTGPTNEKLFFGSGTQLSVL.